This paragraph covers one T cell receptor beta chain sequence. This entry comes from a study of blood T cell repertoires in COVID-19. Study-wide background: The United States, Italy and Spain provided the acute and convalescent COVID-19 samples. The cDNA or gDNA used as material had been derived from T cells, B-cell-depleted T cells, or PBMCs.

The authors' processing: For nucleated cells, counts were estimated from reference gene primer amplification. Sequenced by immunoSEQ multiplex PCR; TCRdb stores in-frame clones only, minus some. Clone size and V and J calls were adopted from that table, with D and trimming inferred from the DNA. In the table there are roughly 160,000 clones, roughly 91% of which are singletons. V gave up 0 bases and J gave up 7 bases, with 10 bases separating them. The V gene's germline CDR1 is SGHRS and CDR2 YFSETQ. The CDR3 spans 13 residues. The origin of this receptor is a man aged 45-65 years who had recovered from COVID-19. The chain carries TRBV5-1 and TRBJ1-2; D not certain. The sequencing input was peripheral blood. The DNA for the CDR3 is TGCGCCAGCAGCTTGGGGGCGCGAAGTGGCTACACCTTC. It codes for CASSLGARSGYTF.